These 32 T cell receptor beta chains were all obtained from the same sample, sequenced in a study of control samples from healthy donors and cancer patients. Libraries were prepared by immunoSEQ multiplex PCR; TCRdb keeps only in-frame clonotypes and omits some of them. The sample has some 89,000 clones, roughly nine tenths seen once. Specimen: blood. The receptors shown here come from a young man in good health.

The chain couples TRBV7-3 to TRBJ2-5; weak D call: TRBD2 (7 bases). Germline V gene data show CDR1 as SGHTA and CDR2 as FQGTGA. The V end was cut by 2 bases, the J end by 5 bases, with 12 bases between. The CDR3 is 14 amino acids. For the CDR3, the DNA is TGTGCCAGCAGCTTAGGGGGGGGCACGGAGACCCAGTACTTC. This sequence encodes CASSLGGGTETQYF.

The rearrangement links TRBV30 to TRBJ1-2, with 9 nucleotides matching TRBD1. V lost 5 bases, J lost 4 bases, and 5 bases stayed unmatched. The CDR3 is 13 amino acids. Germline CDR1 GTSNPN, CDR2 SVGIG (reference sequence). CDR3 residues: CAWSTGGFYGYTF. In DNA form, the CDR3 reads TGTGCCTGGTCGACAGGGGGGTTCTATGGCTACACCTTC.

This clone was detected once. The V and J genes are TRBV5-4 and TRBJ1-6, with D hard to call. Per germline, CDR1 SGHNT and CDR2 YYREEE (reference sequence). CDR3 length equals 15 residues. Trimming took off 0 bases at V and 5 bases at J, with 9 bases between the two ends. The DNA of the CDR3 is TGTGCCAGCAGCTTGGATCCGGGCCATAATTCACCCCTCCACTTT. This codes for CASSLDPGHNSPLHF.

The rearrangement uses TRBV30 and TRBJ1-1; TRBD1 aligns across 10 bases. V trimming: 6 bases; J trimming: 5 bases; junction bases outside the gene matches: 9. Germline CDR1 reads GTSNPN; CDR2 reads SVGIG (reference sequence). CDR3 size: 14 residues. CDR3 coding DNA: TGTGCCTGCACACCGGGACAGGGGAGGACTGAAGCTTTCTTT. It codes for CACTPGQGRTEAFF.

The genes are TRBV19 and TRBJ2-2, with unresolved D. CDR3 length: 13 residues. V was shortened by 4 bases and J by 4 bases, with 7 bases between the two germline ends. The germline V gene encodes CDR1 LNHDA and CDR2 SQIVND (reference sequence). The CDR3 nucleotides read TGTGCCAGTAGTAAGGGCGGCACCGGGGAGCTGTTTTTT. Residues: CASSKGGTGELFF.

This chain's CDR3 is CATSGRGGNEQFF. The CDR3 bases are TGTGCCACCAGTGGCCGGGGGGGAAATGAGCAGTTCTTC. The chain employs TRBV24-1 and TRBJ2-1; 8 bases agree with TRBD2. The trim removed 5 bases at V and 7 bases at J, leaving 3 bases unmatched. Germline assignment: CDR1 KGHDR and CDR2 SFDVKD. The CDR3 runs to 13 residues.

V gene TRBV4-1 combines with J gene TRBJ1-1; the D gene is possibly TRBD1 (6 bases). The CDR3 is 15 residues long. Trimming took off 4 bases at V and 6 bases at J, with 18 bases between the two ends. CDR1 is MGHRA and CDR2 is YSYEKL in the germline V gene. CDR3 region: CASSLLGGADPEAFF. The CDR3, as DNA: TGCGCCAGCAGCCTTCTTGGGGGGGCCGATCCTGAAGCTTTCTTT.

The chain couples TRBV15 to TRBJ1-2, with D tentatively TRBD1 (6 bases). CDR3 length equals 17 residues. The germline V gene encodes CDR1 LNHNV and CDR2 YYDKDF (reference sequence). Trimming took 0 bases from V and 2 from J, leaving 16 bases between them. The CDR3 DNA reads TGTGCCACCAGCAGAGAGAGGGGGACTTCTGGGAACTATGGCTACACCTTC. The encoded protein is CATSRERGTSGNYGYTF.

V gene TRBV10-3 combines with J gene TRBJ2-5; 16 bases line up with TRBD2. Germline V gene data show CDR1 as ENHRY and CDR2 as SYGVKD. The CDR3 consists of 18 residues. V trimming: 0 bases; J trimming: 4 bases; junction bases outside the gene matches: 5. In DNA, the CDR3 is TGTGCCATCAGTGAGTCGGGACTAGCGGGGGGGCTCCGAGAGACCCAGTACTTC. It encodes CAISESGLAGGLRETQYF.

The chain carries TRBV3-1 (or the pseudogene TRBV3-2) and TRBJ1-1; D gene ambiguous. Germline CDR1 is LGHDT and CDR2 is YNNKEL (reference sequence). The CDR3 covers 14 residues. V lost 1 base, J lost 4 bases, and 10 bases lay in between. This chain's CDR3 is CASSQVPRGTEAFF. The CDR3 DNA sequence: TGTGCCAGCAGCCAAGTTCCTCGAGGCACTGAAGCTTTCTTT.

The rearrangement uses TRBV12-5 and TRBJ2-3, with 7 bases aligning to TRBD2. The CDR3 totals 15 residues. The J segment lost 0 bases and the V segment lost 3 bases, leaving 3 bases of the junction unmatched. Germline-derived CDR1 and CDR2 are LGHNT and FRNRAP. CDR3 sequence: CASGFWGGSTDTQYF. Here the CDR3 DNA reads TGTGCTAGTGGTTTTTGGGGGGGGAGCACAGATACGCAGTATTTT.

This clone was detected only a few times. This chain links TRBV19 with TRBJ2-2; 9 bases agree with TRBD2. This CDR3 spans 14 amino acids. The junction had 5 bases not matched to a gene; V was cut back by 6 bases and J by 6 bases. Germline CDR1 and CDR2: LNHDA and SQIVND (reference sequence). The CDR3 loop reads CASRASGVAGELFF. The CDR3 region has the DNA TGTGCCAGTAGGGCTAGCGGGGTGGCCGGGGAGCTGTTTTTT.

The genes are TRBV29-1 and TRBJ2-3; 8 bases align to TRBD1. The CDR3 covers 13 residues. The germline V gene encodes CDR1 SQVTM and CDR2 ANQGSEA. V lost 4 bases, J lost 3 bases, and 3 bases stayed unmatched. For the CDR3, the DNA is TGCAGCGTTGGACAGGGGCTGACAGATACGCAGTATTTT. Its translation: CSVGQGLTDTQYF.

This clone was seen a single time. The chain recombines TRBV7-3 with TRBJ2-2; D not certain. V shed 4 bases and J shed 4 bases, with 4 bases lying between them. Germline V gives CDR1 SGHTA, CDR2 FQGTGA. This CDR3 region has 12 residues. Written as DNA, the CDR3 is TGTGCCAGCAGCTGGGGCACCGGGGAGCTGTTTTTT. Translation gives CASSWGTGELFF.

V is TRBV19 and J is TRBJ2-1, with 8 bases aligning to TRBD1. Trimming removed 4 bases from V and 6 bases from J; junction bases left unmatched: 2. Germline V CDR1 and CDR2: LNHDA, SQIVND (reference sequence). This CDR3 is 13 amino acids long. In nucleotides, the CDR3 is TGTGCCAGTAGTACCCAGGGGGCCAATGAGCAGTTCTTC. The encoded protein is CASSTQGANEQFF.

The rearrangement joins TRBV7-2 to TRBJ2-7, with TRBD1 identical over 8 bases. The junction had 2 bases not matched to a gene; V was cut back by 5 bases and J by 2 bases. Per the germline V gene, CDR1 is SGHTA and CDR2 is FQGNSA. This CDR3 is 13 amino acids long. CDR3 region: CASSGQGPYEQYF. CDR3 nucleotide sequence: TGTGCCAGCAGCGGACAGGGCCCCTACGAGCAGTACTTC.

The chain has TRBV6-1 and TRBJ1-1; TRBD1 aligns across 10 bases. The J segment lost 11 bases and the V segment lost 1 base, leaving 7 bases of the junction unmatched. This CDR3 region has 14 residues. Germline V CDR1 and CDR2: MNHNS, SASEGT. This CDR3 reads CASSEVPGQGRAFF. The CDR3 nucleotides read TGTGCCAGCAGTGAAGTCCCGGGACAGGGGCGGGCTTTCTTT.

The gene calls are TRBV12-3 or TRBV12-4 and TRBJ1-5; D unresolved. The CDR3 spans 13 residues. Trimming took 4 bases from V and 7 from J, leaving 11 bases between them. The CDR3 nucleotides read TGTGCCAGCAGTTCGGGGAGTCAGCAGCCCCAGCATTTT. It encodes CASSSGSQQPQHF.

This chain joins TRBV10-3 and TRBJ1-1, with unresolved D. The V and J ends lost 4 bases and 6 bases respectively, with 15 bases between them. The CDR3 is 14 residues long. Looked up from germline, CDR1 is ENHRY and CDR2 is SYGVKD. The CDR3 nucleotides are TGTGCCATCAGTGTTGGCGCCGAGGCCCCTGAAGCTTTCTTT. Translating it yields CAISVGAEAPEAFF.

The chain carries TRBV11-2 and TRBJ2-5; possibly TRBD1 for D (6 bases). V was clipped by 1 base and J by 3 bases, with 9 bases between them. The CDR3 is 14 residues long. The V gene's germline CDR1 is SGHAT and CDR2 FQNNGV. CDR3 bases: TGTGCCAGCAGCTTAGGGTACAGGGAAGAGACCCAGTACTTC. Its translation is CASSLGYREETQYF.

This clone showed up just once. The chain carries TRBV13 and TRBJ2-6; D is unclear. Germline CDR1 reads PRHDT; CDR2 reads FYEKMQ (reference sequence). CDR3 size: 14 residues. V was shortened by 2 bases and J by 3 bases, with 5 bases between the two germline ends. CDR3 loop: CASSLLGGANVLTF. The CDR3 DNA reads as TGTGCCAGCAGCTTATTGGGTGGGGCCAACGTCCTGACTTTC.

The chain couples TRBV5-1 to TRBJ1-1, with D perhaps TRBD1 (5 bases). Germline V lookup: CDR1 SGHRS, CDR2 YFSETQ. The CDR3 consists of 15 residues. Trimming removed 2 bases from V and 4 bases from J, with 15 bases in between. In nucleotides, the CDR3 is TGCGCCAGCAGCTTTGGGAATCGCGGGGGCACTGAAGCTTTCTTT. It specifies CASSFGNRGGTEAFF.

The chain joins TRBV7-3 to TRBJ2-3; D perhaps matches TRBD2 (5 bases). The CDR3 has 15 residues. V lost 5 bases, J lost 5 bases, and 17 bases lay in between. From germline, CDR1 is SGHTA and CDR2 FQGTGA. The CDR3: CASSPAGFGIDTQYF. The CDR3, as DNA: TGTGCCAGCAGCCCAGCCGGGTTCGGGATAGATACGCAGTATTTT.

The chain has TRBV7-2 and TRBJ1-1; D not resolved. CDR1 and CDR2 from the germline V gene are SGHTA and FQGNSA. V was trimmed by 3 bases and J by 1 base, leaving 6 bases between them. The CDR3 spans 13 residues. The CDR3 nucleotides are TGTGCCAGCAGCTTGGCACAGAACACTGAAGCTTTCTTT. Its translation: CASSLAQNTEAFF.

The chain joins TRBV24-1 to TRBJ2-3; no reliable D call. Trimming pared 2 bases from V and 1 base from J, leaving 6 bases between. The CDR3 is 14 residues long. Germline assignment: CDR1 KGHDR and CDR2 SFDVKD. CDR3 sequence reads: CATSDWVGTDTQYF. The CDR3 DNA is TGTGCCACCAGTGATTGGGTGGGCACAGATACGCAGTATTTT.

This clone has just a few counts. J is TRBJ1-1 and V is TRBV5-1; TRBD1 might be the D (5 bases). V was shortened by 6 bases and J by 3 bases, with 12 bases between the two germline ends. CDR1 is SGHRS, CDR2 YFSETQ, per germline. The CDR3 spans 13 residues. CDR3 in DNA: TGCGCCAGCAACCCACCGGGGGACACTGAAGCTTTCTTT. Translated, it gives CASNPPGDTEAFF.

V is TRBV7-9 and J is TRBJ2-5, with TRBD2 matching over 7 bases. Germline V lookup: CDR1 SEHNR, CDR2 FQNEAQ (reference sequence). This CDR3 comprises 15 residues. Trimming took 2 bases from V and 2 from J; bases not matched to a gene: 5. The CDR3 here is CASSLWNSGQETQYF. DNA of the CDR3: TGTGCCAGCAGCTTATGGAATAGCGGGCAAGAGACCCAGTACTTC. Full variable domain (rest looked up from reference TRBV7-9 and TRBJ2-5): DTGVSQNPRHKITKRGQNVTFRCDPISEHNRLYWYRQTLGQGPEFLTYFQNEAQLEKSRLLSDRFSAERPKGSFSTLEIQRTEQGDSAMYLCASSLWNSGQETQYFGPGTRLLVL.

The V and J genes are TRBV3-1 (or the pseudogene TRBV3-2) and TRBJ2-5; TRBD1 or TRBD2 may be the D gene (5 bases each). This CDR3 spans 15 amino acids. Germline assignment: CDR1 LGHDT and CDR2 YNNKEL (reference sequence). Trimming shortened V by 0 bases and J by 3 bases, and 11 bases separated the two germline ends. Written as DNA, the CDR3 is TGTGCCAGCAGCCAAGAGTGGGGGACCAAAGAGACCCAGTACTTC. Its protein is CASSQEWGTKETQYF.

The rearrangement uses TRBV5-1 and TRBJ1-1, with a tentative D call TRBD1 (5 bases). The CDR3 has 13 amino acids. In germline, CDR1 is SGHRS, CDR2 YFSETQ. Trimming stripped 6 bases from V and 11 bases from J, with 20 bases between. CDR3: CASTLSPGLGAFF. CDR3 nucleotides: TGCGCCAGCACCCTCTCCCCGGGGCTTGGCGCTTTCTTT.

The chain is built from TRBV19 and TRBJ1-5, with a tentative D call TRBD1 (6 bases). The germline V gene has CDR1 LNHDA and CDR2 SQIVND (reference sequence). V lost 3 bases and J 1 base, leaving 13 bases between the germline ends. The CDR3 is 16 residues long. The CDR3: CASSIARGPSNQPQHF. In DNA, the CDR3 is TGTGCCAGTAGTATTGCCAGGGGACCGAGCAATCAGCCCCAGCATTTT.

The count of this clone is one. The chain uses TRBV7-9 and TRBJ2-5; D possibly corresponds to TRBD2 (6 bases). Germline CDR1 reads SEHNR; CDR2 reads FQNEAQ (reference sequence). V lost 1 base and J lost 3, with 9 bases in between. The CDR3 totals 14 residues. The CDR3 is CASSLVIAEETQYF. DNA for the CDR3: TGTGCCAGCAGCTTAGTAATAGCGGAAGAGACCCAGTACTTC.

This chain uses TRBV2 with TRBJ2-1, with a weak D call TRBD1 (5 bases). Germline assignment: CDR1 SNHLY and CDR2 FYNNEI. With 5 bases removed from V and 0 bases from J, the gap between germline ends came to 11 bases. This CDR3 is 15 amino acids long. The CDR3 DNA reads as TGTGCCAGCAGTTCTACAGGAGCCTCCTACAATGAGCAGTTCTTC. Its translation is CASSSTGASYNEQFF.